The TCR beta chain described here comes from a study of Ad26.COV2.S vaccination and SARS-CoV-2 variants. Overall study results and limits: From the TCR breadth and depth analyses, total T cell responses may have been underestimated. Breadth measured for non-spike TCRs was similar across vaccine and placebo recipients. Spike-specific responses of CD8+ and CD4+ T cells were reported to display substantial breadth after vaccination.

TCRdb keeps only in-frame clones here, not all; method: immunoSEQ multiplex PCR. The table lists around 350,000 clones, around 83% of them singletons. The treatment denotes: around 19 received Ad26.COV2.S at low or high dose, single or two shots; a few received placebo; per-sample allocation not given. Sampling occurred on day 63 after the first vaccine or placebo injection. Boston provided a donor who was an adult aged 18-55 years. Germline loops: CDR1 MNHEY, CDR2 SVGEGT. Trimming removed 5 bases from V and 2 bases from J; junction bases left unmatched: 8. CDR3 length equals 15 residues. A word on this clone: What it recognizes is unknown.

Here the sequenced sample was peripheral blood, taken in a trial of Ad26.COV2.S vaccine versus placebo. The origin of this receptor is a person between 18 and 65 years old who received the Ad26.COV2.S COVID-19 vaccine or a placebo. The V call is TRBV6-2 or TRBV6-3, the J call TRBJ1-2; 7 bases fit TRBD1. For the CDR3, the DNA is TGTGCCAGCAGTCCACGACAGGGACTAAACTATGGCTACACCTTC. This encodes CASSPRQGLNYGYTF.